This T cell receptor (beta chain) was recovered during a study of shared clonotypes between healthy human individuals. All donors were Caucasian adults living in Nashville, Tennessee. Some 92 million PBMCs per unsorted sample were used for genomic DNA. The authors ran unsorted PBMC replicate PCRs on about 300 ng DNA, around 33,000 T cell genomes. Measured with immunoSEQ multiplex PCR; TCRdb has only the in-frame clones, and not every one. This table has 400,000 to 500,000 clones, about three quarters appearing once. Germline V gives CDR1 SGDLS, CDR2 YYNGEE. Trimming cost V 1 base and J 7 bases; bases outside gene matches: 13. The CDR3 runs to 16 residues.

Sample: PBMCs. This TCR was recovered from a woman aged 40-49 years in good health. Some clones in this sample may be carry-over from other donors' samples. The genes are TRBV9 and TRBJ2-7; 8 positions match TRBD2. The CDR3 region has the DNA TGTGCCAGCAGCGTAACGTCGGGAGGGGCCCTCCGAGAGCAGTACTTC. Translation gives CASSVTSGGALREQYF.